The 20 T cell receptor beta chains in this list originate from one sample, sequenced in a study of Graves' ophthalmopathy and Graves' hyperthyroidism. RNA transcripts were the source from which TCR beta CDR3 regions were amplified. HTBI primers primed a first-round RT-PCR, and a second-round multiplex PCR followed. TCRdb passed the multiplex PCR reads through MiXCR, listing each CDR3 protein once. This table holds about 150,000 distinct CDR3 sequences, 30% to 45% found once. Material: peripheral blood. The receptors shown here come from a woman in her thirties or forties with Graves' ophthalmopathy.

The rearrangement joins TRBV12-3 or TRBV12-4 to TRBJ2-7; D is uncertain. Between the trimmed V and J ends, which lost 3 bases and 3 bases, there was a span of 6 bases. The CDR3 contains 12 residues. CDR3 amino acids: CASSFGNYEQYF. CDR3 coding DNA: TGTGCCAGCAGTTTCGGAAACTACGAGCAGTACTTC.

This clonotype was observed many times. V gene TRBV6-5 combines with J gene TRBJ1-3; D might be TRBD1 (5 bases). V was clipped by 2 bases and J by 2 bases, with 13 bases between them. Germline-derived CDR1 and CDR2 are MNHEY and SVGAGI. The CDR3 extends over 16 amino acids. CDR3: CASSYSTGVAGNTIYF. CDR3 bases: TGTGCCAGCAGTTACAGCACGGGGGTTGCTGGAAACACCATATATTTT.

This clonotype showed up many times. The CDR3 region has the DNA TGTGCCAGCAAGACCGGGACAGGGATGGCCGGGGAGCTGTTTTTT. This gives the protein CASKTGTGMAGELFF. This chain links TRBV6-1 with TRBJ2-2, with 9 bases matching TRBD1. The CDR3 totals 15 residues. Per the germline V gene, CDR1 is MNHNS and CDR2 is SASEGT. After removal of 7 bases from V and 6 bases from J, the junction contained 9 bases not matched to a gene.

The J gene is TRBJ2-2, the V gene TRBV6-1; D possibly corresponds to TRBD2 (5 bases). Germline V gene data show CDR1 as MNHNS and CDR2 as SASEGT. The CDR3 consists of 15 residues. V lost 5 bases and J 6 bases, leaving 16 bases between the germline ends. The CDR3 loop reads CASSQTGLASGELFF. The CDR3, as DNA: TGTGCCAGCAGTCAGACGGGGTTGGCTTCCGGGGAGCTGTTTTTT.

This clonotype has a count of ten or more. This rearrangement joins TRBV12-3 or TRBV12-4 to TRBJ1-1; D gene ambiguous. V lost 3 bases to trimming and J lost 5 bases, with 10 bases between them. The length of the CDR3 is 13 residues. CDR3 coding DNA: TGTGCCAGCAGTTTGGGTGGAAGGACTGAAGCTTTCTTT. It is translated as CASSLGGRTEAFF.

This clonotype has at least ten counts. This chain uses TRBV6-2 or TRBV6-3 with TRBJ2-4; D might be TRBD1 or TRBD2, each matching 5 bases. Deletions cut 2 bases from V and 13 bases from J, with 9 bases between. The germline gives CDR1 MNHEY, CDR2 SVGEGT. The CDR3 is 11 residues long. CDR3 sequence: CASSYEGSQYF. The CDR3 region has the DNA TGTGCCAGCAGTTACGAGGGGTCGCAGTACTTC.

This clonotype was seen repeatedly, ten times or more. Here the CDR3 reads CASRRGIQYF. The DNA for the CDR3 is TGTGCCAGCCGTCGGGGGATCCAGTACTTC. V is TRBV28 and J is TRBJ2-5; maybe TRBD2 (6 bases). Germline V gene data show CDR1 as MDHEN and CDR2 as SYDVKM. This CDR3 region has 10 residues. Trimming took 8 bases from V and 10 from J, leaving 11 bases between them. Filled out from reference TRBV28 and TRBJ2-5, the complete variable domain reads DVKVTQSSRYLVKRTGEKVFLECVQDMDHENMFWYRQDPGLGLRLIYFSYDVKMKEKGDIPEGYSVSREKKERFSLILESASTNQTSMYLCASRRGIQYFGPGTRLLVL.

The chain combines TRBV11-2 with TRBJ1-2; D remains unclear. The CDR3 covers 15 residues. Trimming took off 0 bases at V and 1 base at J, with 9 bases between the two ends. In germline, CDR1 is SGHAT, CDR2 FQNNGV. CDR3 nucleotide sequence: TGTGCCAGCAGCTTAGAATCCGCCAGTAACTATGGCTACACCTTC. This codes for CASSLESASNYGYTF. Based on the CDR3 plus reference TRBV11-2 and TRBJ1-2, the full variable domain is EAGVAQSPRYKIIEKRQSVAFWCNPISGHATLYWYQQILGQGPKLLIQFQNNGVVDDSQLPKDRFSAERLKGVDSTLKIQPAKLEDSAVYLCASSLESASNYGYTFGSGTRLTVV.

The CDR3 spells CASSYEANYEQYF. The CDR3 nucleotides read TGTGCCAGCAGTTACGAGGCCAACTACGAGCAGTACTTC. The rearrangement links TRBV6-2 or TRBV6-3 to TRBJ2-7; no firm D call. The CDR3 is made up of 13 amino acids. CDR1 and CDR2 (germline): MNHEY, SVGEGT. The V and J ends lost 2 bases and 3 bases respectively, with 8 bases between them.

The rearrangement links TRBV6-5 to TRBJ1-1, with TRBD1 matching 7 bases. The V and J ends lost 2 bases and 8 bases, in that order; junction bases with no gene match: 11. This CDR3 is 15 amino acids long. Germline V gives CDR1 MNHEY, CDR2 SVGAGI. The CDR3 loop is CASSYGQGDLPEAFF. The CDR3 DNA is TGTGCCAGCAGTTACGGGCAGGGGGACCTCCCCGAAGCTTTCTTT.

This clonotype was detected ten times or more. The chain employs TRBV12-3 or TRBV12-4 and TRBJ1-2, with a weak D call TRBD1 (6 bases). The CDR3 runs 15 residues. The ends were cut back, 1 base at V and 3 bases at J, with 12 bases in the middle. This chain's CDR3 is CASSLGTDYYYGYTF. The CDR3, as DNA: TGTGCCAGCAGTTTAGGGACAGACTATTACTATGGCTACACCTTC.

This clonotype was recorded at least ten times. The genes are TRBV6-5 and TRBJ1-5; D gene unclear. Trimming stripped 6 bases from V and 1 base from J, with 16 bases between. CDR1 is MNHEY, CDR2 SVGAGI, per germline. This CDR3 has 16 amino acids. The CDR3 is CASRGLSGGSNQPQHF. The CDR3 region has the DNA TGTGCCAGCAGGGGTCTATCAGGAGGGAGCAATCAGCCCCAGCATTTT.

The chain joins TRBV6-5 to TRBJ2-7; D uncertain. CDR1 is MNHEY and CDR2 is SVGAGI in the germline V gene. With 0 bases removed from V and 12 bases from J, the gap between germline ends came to 18 bases. The CDR3 covers 14 residues. The CDR3 protein is CASSYSPDGPNAYF. CDR3 bases: TGTGCCAGCAGTTACTCTCCCGACGGCCCAAACGCGTACTTC.

The V gene is TRBV2, the J gene TRBJ2-7, with a weak D call TRBD2 (6 bases). The CDR3 is made up of 13 amino acids. The V gene's germline CDR1 is SNHLY and CDR2 FYNNEI. The ends were cut back, 3 bases at V and 5 bases at J, with 11 bases in the middle. The CDR3: CASSEGGYNEQYF. The CDR3 DNA sequence: TGTGCCAGCAGTGAGGGGGGATACAACGAGCAGTACTTC.

This sequence joins TRBV6-2 or TRBV6-3 and TRBJ2-7; D is ambiguous. V lost 4 bases, J lost 7 bases, and 11 bases lay in between. The CDR3 length is 12 residues. Looked up from germline, CDR1 is MNHEY and CDR2 is SVGEGT. CDR3 protein: CASSWGPREQYF. The CDR3 DNA reads as TGTGCCAGCAGTTGGGGTCCTCGTGAGCAGTACTTC.

This clonotype was observed many times. In DNA, the CDR3 is TGCAGTGCTAGGGGCACTAGCGGGGGCTTAGAGACCCAGTACTTC. This encodes CSARGTSGGLETQYF. The chain combines TRBV20-1 with TRBJ2-5; 11 bases align to TRBD2. CDR1 is DFQATT, CDR2 SNEGSKA, per germline (reference sequence). CDR3 length: 15 residues. The V gene end was trimmed by 3 bases and the J gene end by 4 bases; junction bases not matched to a gene: 7.

This chain connects TRBV13 to TRBJ1-3, with D perhaps matching TRBD1 (6 bases). V gave up 1 base and J gave up 4 bases, with 11 bases separating them. Germline V gene data show CDR1 as PRHDT and CDR2 as FYEKMQ (reference sequence). The CDR3 loop spans 15 amino acids. CDR3 bases: TGTGCCAGCAGCTTAGCAGGGGCGCCAGGAAACACCATATATTTT. Amino acids: CASSLAGAPGNTIYF.

This clonotype was seen at least ten times. The chain recombines TRBV12-3 or TRBV12-4 with TRBJ1-3, with D tentatively TRBD1 (5 bases). Trimming shortened V by 3 bases and J by 0 bases, and 12 bases separated the two germline ends. The CDR3 sequence is 16 residues long. CDR3 nucleotide sequence: TGTGCCAGCAGTTTTTCTAGCGGGGCCTCTGGAAACACCATATATTTT. It specifies CASSFSSGASGNTIYF.

This clonotype was seen many times. The chain links TRBV10-1 to TRBJ1-5; D is ambiguous. The germline V gene encodes CDR1 WNHNN and CDR2 SYGVQD (reference sequence). The CDR3 runs to 15 residues. V lost 6 bases, J lost 2 bases, and 14 bases lay in between. CDR3 nucleotide sequence: TGCGCCAGCAGAGGACGGGGAAGGGGCAATCAGCCCCAGCATTTT. It encodes CASRGRGRGNQPQHF.

The gene calls are TRBV29-1 and TRBJ2-7; perhaps TRBD2 as D (5 bases). Per germline, CDR1 SQVTM and CDR2 ANQGSEA. V was trimmed by 4 bases and J by 4 bases, leaving 8 bases between them. This CDR3 spans 11 amino acids. The CDR3 bases are TGCAGCGTTGGTCGGGAATACGAGCAGTACTTC. Its translation is CSVGREYEQYF.